Detailed here is one TCR beta chain. Its antigen is not yet known. Within one base of it there is no much larger clone, and no base qualities were kept. These data come from a study of control samples from healthy donors and cancer patients (TCRdb year 2020). Trimming at the junction amounts to 1 base on V and 7 bases on J, and the germline ends lie 8 bases apart. The CDR3 runs 14 amino acids, cysteine and phenylalanine included. Left in the record is the CDR3 DNA by itself, 42 bases read in frame from the first base. In the germline V gene, CDR1 corresponds to SGHTA and CDR2 to FQGNSA. Library prep was done by the immunoSEQ multiplex PCR assay. TCRdb carries this immuneACCESS record with in-frame sequences only. Its versions omit some clonotypes, under half of them owing to an unresolved V gene in the studies checked, with the rest unexplained. The sample table records 85,000 to 90,000 clones; approximately 91% of these occur just once. The ten largest clones capture less than 10% of the sample.

This receptor chain uses TRBV7-2 and TRBJ2-6; the D gene may be TRBD1 or TRBD2, since each aligns over 5 bases. Specimen: PBMCs. The receptor comes from a woman aged 50 to 60 with colorectal cancer. The CDR3 protein: CASSLGGSANVLTF. The DNA reads TGTGCCAGCAGCTTAGGGGGGAGCGCCAACGTCCTGACTTTC.